This TCR beta chain was sequenced in a study of identical twins. As regards this clonotype: The target antigen is unknown.

The CDR3 loop spans 16 amino acids. CDR1 and CDR2 from the germline V gene are SNHLY and FYNNEI. Trimming stripped 11 bases from V and 2 bases from J, with 22 bases between. Regarding the study as a whole: These conclusions were based on statistical analysis (cross-sectional, not following the same donors). A lower insertion count was a feature of abundant cord blood beta clonotypes, with no such feature in memory repertoires.

Healthy Caucasian donors formed the entire cohort. TCRdb itself ran the 5' RACE reads through MiXCR, one entry per CDR3 protein. This table has more than 1.5 million distinct CDR3 sequences, roughly 35% appearing once. The sequencing input was cord blood. J is TRBJ2-1 and V is TRBV2; a weak D match, TRBD2 (6 bases). The receptor's source is a newborn girl in good health. The CDR3 bases are TGTGCCGGCAAGGGTAGCGGTGGAGCCCCCTACAATGAGCAGTTCTTC. It yields the protein CAGKGSGGAPYNEQFF.